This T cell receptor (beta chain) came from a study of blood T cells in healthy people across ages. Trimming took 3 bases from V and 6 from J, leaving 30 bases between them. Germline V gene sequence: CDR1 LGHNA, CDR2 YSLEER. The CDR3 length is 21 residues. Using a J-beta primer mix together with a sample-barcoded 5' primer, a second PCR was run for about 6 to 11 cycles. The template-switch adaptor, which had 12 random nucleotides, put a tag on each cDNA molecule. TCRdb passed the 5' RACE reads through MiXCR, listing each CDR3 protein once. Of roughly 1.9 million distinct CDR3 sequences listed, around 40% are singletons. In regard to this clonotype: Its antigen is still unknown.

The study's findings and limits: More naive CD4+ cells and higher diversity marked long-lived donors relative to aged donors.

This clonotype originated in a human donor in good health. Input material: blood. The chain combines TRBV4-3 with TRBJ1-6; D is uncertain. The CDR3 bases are TGCGCCAGCAGCCATCCCAGCCGAGGGCCTACTCAAAAAGGCCGTAATTCACCCCTCCACTTT. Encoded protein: CASSHPSRGPTQKGRNSPLHF.